Each of the 2 T cell receptor beta chains below was sequenced from the same sample in a study of identical twins. TCRdb passed the 5' RACE reads through MiXCR, listing each CDR3 protein once. The sample shows roughly 1.6 million distinct CDR3 sequences, around a third of them seen only once. The specimen was cord blood. These receptors were collected from a newborn girl in good health.

This clonotype appeared a few times. This chain uses TRBV20-1 with TRBJ1-5; D is uncertain. V lost 0 bases and J lost 0, with 15 bases in between. Germline-derived CDR1 and CDR2 are DFQATT and SNEGSKA (reference sequence). The CDR3 is 17 amino acids. The CDR3: CSARDGGKTFSNQPQHF. As DNA, the CDR3 is TGCAGTGCTAGAGATGGAGGGAAGACCTTTAGCAATCAGCCCCAGCATTTT.

The V gene is TRBV2, the J gene TRBJ1-4; TRBD1 matches 8 bases. Losses at the gene ends were 2 bases for V and 7 bases for J; bases not matched to a gene: 3. Germline V gene sequence: CDR1 SNHLY, CDR2 FYNNEI. This CDR3 comprises 14 residues. CDR3 DNA sequence: TGTGCCAGCAGTGAACAGGGGGCGGGTGAAAAACTGTTTTTT. Translation gives CASSEQGAGEKLFF.